The present TCR beta chain was sequenced within a study of blood T cell repertoires in COVID-19. Turning to the study itself: Samples came from the United States, Italy and Spain, spanning acute and convalescent COVID-19. T cells, B-cell-depleted T cells, or PBMCs provided the cDNA or gDNA that served as material.

Worth noting for this clone: The sample contains more than one DNA sequence encoding this CDR3.

In the authors' methods: Nucleated cell number was recorded as an estimate derived from reference gene primer amplification. The table came from immunoSEQ multiplex PCR; TCRdb's copy has only in-frame clones and leaves some out. V and J calls and clone size come straight from that table; D and trimming were deduced from the DNA. The sample contains approximately 150,000 clones, approximately 90% of which appear only once. Germline CDR1 reads MNHNS; CDR2 reads SASEGT. V dropped 3 bases and J dropped 6 bases, with 7 bases sitting between them. This CDR3 spans 12 amino acids. Sequencing used peripheral blood. The source is a woman aged 45-60 years with acute or convalescent COVID-19. The chain recombines TRBV6-1 with TRBJ2-3; TRBD2 might be the D (5 bases). CDR3: CASSEREDTQYF. The DNA of the CDR3 is TGTGCCAGCAGTGAGAGGGAGGATACGCAGTATTTT.